This record looks at one T cell receptor (beta chain) sequence and its context. Primers included in the PCR were 60 Vbeta and 13 Jbeta primers. Generated by immunoSEQ multiplex PCR, the TCRdb table keeps only in-frame clones and is missing some. Among roughly 150,000 clones listed, over 60% were seen once. This sample is part of a study of cytomegalovirus exposure and HLA in healthy donors. The CDR3 contains 15 residues. V gave up 7 bases and J gave up 0 bases; unmatched junction bases: 6. The germline gives CDR1 SNHLY, CDR2 FYNNEI. The sample comprised PBMCs. The V gene is TRBV2, the J gene TRBJ1-3; 7 bases fit TRBD1. The receptor was derived from a male donor in good health and CMV-seronegative. DNA of the CDR3: TGTGCCAGCATCCAAAACAGGGGCTCTGGAAACACCATATATTTT. Translating it yields CASIQNRGSGNTIYF.